The next 30 T cell receptor beta chains were all read from a single sample in a study of T cell responses to AZD1222 COVID-19 vaccine. Profiled with immunoSEQ multiplex PCR; TCRdb holds only in-frame clones, not every one. Of around 120,000 clones listed, roughly 84% are singletons. The input for sequencing was peripheral blood, taken on day 0 of AZD1222 vaccination. The receptors were sampled from an adult in good health.

The V gene is TRBV11-1, the J gene TRBJ1-3; D not certain. Between the trimmed V and J ends, which lost 5 bases and 0 bases, there was a span of 8 bases. The germline gives CDR1 SGHAT, CDR2 FQDESV (reference sequence). The CDR3 length is 14 residues. The CDR3 region has the DNA TGTGCCAGCAGCGACTCCAGCTCTGGAAACACCATATATTTT. Translation: CASSDSSSGNTIYF.

The chain is built from TRBV5-1 and TRBJ1-1, with D unclear. CDR1 SGHRS and CDR2 YFSETQ come from the germline V gene. V dropped 0 bases and J dropped 3 bases, with 6 bases sitting between them. The CDR3 has 13 residues. DNA for the CDR3: TGCGCCAGCAGCTTGGGTCAGGACACTGAAGCTTTCTTT. Encoded protein: CASSLGQDTEAFF.

This rearrangement joins TRBV27 to TRBJ2-3, with D perhaps being TRBD1 or TRBD2 (5 bases each). The germline V gene has CDR1 MNHEY and CDR2 SMNVEV (reference sequence). There are 11 residues in the CDR3. V lost 10 bases to trimming and J lost 9 bases, with 14 bases between them. As DNA, the CDR3 is TGTGCCATCACGGCCGGGACGACGCAGTATTTT. Protein: CAITAGTTQYF.

The V gene is TRBV7-2, the J gene TRBJ1-5, with TRBD1 identical over 8 bases. Germline lookup yields CDR1 SGHTA and CDR2 FQGNSA. V was clipped by 5 bases and J by 7 bases; unmatched bases: 10. The CDR3 sequence is 15 residues long. The DNA of the CDR3 is TGTGCCAGCAGCCCACAGACAGGGGCAGGACAGCCCCAGCATTTT. It translates to CASSPQTGAGQPQHF.

Here the CDR3 DNA reads TGTGCCAGCAGTTCATGGTTGGAGGAAAATAATTCACCCCTCCACTTT. It yields the protein CASSSWLEENNSPLHF. V gene TRBV28 combines with J gene TRBJ1-6; D gene uncertain. V was clipped by 4 bases and J by 5 bases, with 15 bases between them. The CDR3 contains 16 residues. Germline V gene sequence: CDR1 MDHEN, CDR2 SYDVKM. Full variable domain (outside the CDR3, taken from reference TRBV28 and TRBJ1-6): DVKVTQSSRYLVKRTGEKVFLECVQDMDHENMFWYRQDPGLGLRLIYFSYDVKMKEKGDIPEGYSVSREKKERFSLILESASTNQTSMYLCASSSWLEENNSPLHFGNGTRLTVT.

This chain joins TRBV9 and TRBJ2-7; TRBD2 might be the D (7 bases). The V end lost 2 bases, the J end lost 0 bases, and 12 bases lay between the germline ends. The CDR3 runs to 15 residues. Germline V gene sequence: CDR1 SGDLS, CDR2 YYNGEE. The CDR3 reads CASSVLAGASYEQYF. DNA of the CDR3: TGTGCCAGCAGCGTCTTGGCGGGGGCCTCCTACGAGCAGTACTTC.

The rearrangement uses TRBV14 and TRBJ1-6; no clear D. CDR1 SGHDN and CDR2 FVKESK come from the germline V gene. This CDR3 comprises 17 residues. V shed 0 bases and J shed 7 bases, with 16 bases lying between them. The CDR3 spells CASSQEVGRTRNSPLHF. The CDR3 DNA sequence: TGTGCCAGCAGCCAAGAAGTAGGGCGAACCAGGAATTCACCCCTCCACTTT.

This chain uses TRBV28 with TRBJ2-4; possibly TRBD2 for D (5 bases). The ends were cut back, 5 bases at V and 8 bases at J, with 16 bases in the middle. Germline-derived CDR1 and CDR2 are MDHEN and SYDVKM. The CDR3 extends over 14 amino acids. For the CDR3, the DNA is TGTGCCAGCAGTCCCCCGGGATTTGAGTACATTCAGTACTTC. Protein product: CASSPPGFEYIQYF.

The V call is TRBV7-9, the J call TRBJ1-5; D not resolved. The V end was cut by 5 bases, the J end by 15 bases, with 20 bases between. The CDR3 contains 13 residues. CDR1 and CDR2 (germline): SEHNR, FQNEAQ (reference sequence). For the CDR3, the DNA is TGTGCCAGCAGCCGATCAGACGACGGCTTCCGGCATTTT. Translated, it gives CASSRSDDGFRHF.

This rearrangement joins TRBV19 to TRBJ1-1, with D hard to call. V gave up 6 bases and J gave up 6 bases, with 11 bases separating them. The germline CDR1 and CDR2 sequences are LNHDA and SQIVND (reference sequence). CDR3 size: 12 residues. The CDR3 nucleotides read TGTGCCAGTAGGCGAGGAGGTGCTGAAGCTTTCTTT. Translated, it gives CASRRGGAEAFF.

The chain recombines TRBV3-1 (or the pseudogene TRBV3-2) with TRBJ2-7, with 10 positions matching TRBD2. Germline V gene sequence: CDR1 LGHDT, CDR2 YNNKEL (reference sequence). With V trimmed by 0 bases and J by 7 bases, 9 bases remained unmatched. The CDR3 runs to 16 residues. The CDR3 coding sequence is TGTGCCAGCAGCCAAGATCTCCTAGCGGGAGTGAGGGAGCAGTACTTC. It yields the protein CASSQDLLAGVREQYF.

The chain is built from TRBV29-1 and TRBJ2-2; 8 positions match TRBD2. Germline CDR1 SQVTM, CDR2 ANQGSEA. Germline trimming cut 4 bases from V and 3 bases from J; bases unmatched to any gene: 7. The CDR3 extends over 15 amino acids. In DNA form, the CDR3 reads TGCAGCGTTGGTGAACTAGCGGAGTACACCGGGGAGCTGTTTTTT. This codes for CSVGELAEYTGELFF.

The chain recombines TRBV28 with TRBJ1-5; the D gene is possibly TRBD1 (5 bases). The CDR3 contains 13 residues. Germline-derived CDR1 and CDR2 are MDHEN and SYDVKM. With 5 bases removed from V and 4 bases from J, the gap between germline ends came to 9 bases. The CDR3 region is CASSAGRNQPQHF. CDR3 DNA: TGTGCCAGCAGTGCAGGGAGAAATCAGCCCCAGCATTTT.

This clone occurred once. The genes are TRBV7-9 and TRBJ2-7, with no clear D. The CDR3 sequence is 17 residues long. CDR1 and CDR2 (germline): SEHNR, FQNEAQ (reference sequence). V gave up 0 bases and J gave up 5 bases, with 20 bases separating them. The CDR3 protein is CASSLALVGIGHHEQYF. Written as DNA, the CDR3 is TGTGCCAGCAGCTTAGCGCTCGTAGGTATAGGGCACCACGAGCAGTACTTC.

The rearrangement joins TRBV27 to TRBJ1-1, with TRBD1 matching over 7 bases. The germline V gene has CDR1 MNHEY and CDR2 SMNVEV (reference sequence). The J segment lost 8 bases and the V segment lost 2 bases, leaving 5 bases of the junction unmatched. This CDR3 spans 13 amino acids. The CDR3 loop reads CASSLADRVEAFF. CDR3 sequence (DNA): TGTGCCAGCAGTTTAGCAGACAGGGTCGAAGCTTTCTTT.

In its sample, this clone was seen once. The genes are TRBV27 and TRBJ2-6; D is unresolved. V was shortened by 2 bases and J by 0 bases, with 2 bases between the two germline ends. The length of the CDR3 is 14 residues. CDR1 and CDR2 (germline): MNHEY, SMNVEV (reference sequence). DNA of the CDR3: TGTGCCAGCAGTTTAAACTCTGGGGCCAACGTCCTGACTTTC. Amino acid sequence: CASSLNSGANVLTF.

V usage is TRBV19 and J usage is TRBJ1-6, with D possibly matching TRBD1 (5 bases). This CDR3 has 13 residues. V dropped 7 bases and J dropped 9 bases, with 13 bases sitting between them. Germline assignment: CDR1 LNHDA and CDR2 SQIVND (reference sequence). The CDR3 region has the DNA TGTGCCAGTATGGGACTAGGGGTTTCACCCCTCCACTTT. This codes for CASMGLGVSPLHF.

The CDR3 sequence is CASSLGTYSVDEQFF. The CDR3 coding sequence is TGTGCCAGCAGCCTCGGGACCTATAGCGTCGATGAGCAGTTCTTC. This rearrangement joins TRBV7-2 to TRBJ2-1, with D perhaps being TRBD1 or TRBD2 (5 bases each). Germline CDR1 SGHTA, CDR2 FQGNSA. The CDR3 consists of 15 residues. Trimming took 5 bases from V and 8 from J, leaving 19 bases between them.

The chain joins TRBV9 to TRBJ2-2; no clear D gene. The CDR3 sequence is 14 residues long. Germline lookup yields CDR1 SGDLS and CDR2 YYNGEE. The V gene lost 2 bases and the J gene lost 3 bases, with 8 bases spanning the gap. The CDR3 protein is CASSVGHHTGELFF. CDR3 DNA: TGTGCCAGCAGCGTCGGGCATCACACCGGGGAGCTGTTTTTT.

This clone appeared a few times. This same CDR3 is encoded by further DNA sequences in the sample. The J gene is TRBJ2-6, the V gene TRBV6-4; D is uncertain. Germline V lookup: CDR1 MRHNA, CDR2 SNTAGT. The CDR3 covers 13 residues. The V and J ends lost 0 bases and 3 bases respectively, with 0 bases between them. This CDR3 reads CASSDSGANVLTF. The CDR3, as DNA: TGTGCCAGCAGTGACTCTGGGGCCAACGTCCTGACTTTC.

V and J are TRBV5-1 and TRBJ1-1, with D possibly TRBD1 on 5 matching bases. CDR1 and CDR2 (germline): SGHRS, YFSETQ. The V and J ends lost 0 bases and 5 bases respectively, with 11 bases between them. This CDR3 has 14 amino acids. CDR3 region: CASSLGQGRTEAFF. CDR3 in DNA: TGCGCCAGCAGCTTGGGGCAGGGTAGGACTGAAGCTTTCTTT.

The chain is built from TRBV18 and TRBJ1-1; D not certain. The CDR3 loop spans 15 amino acids. Germline CDR1 KGHSH, CDR2 LQKENI. The V end lost 3 bases, the J end lost 0 bases, and 11 bases lay between the germline ends. CDR3 residues: CASSPGVPVNTEAFF. The CDR3 DNA follows: TGTGCCAGCTCACCTGGGGTCCCCGTGAACACTGAAGCTTTCTTT.

The rearrangement links TRBV7-8 to TRBJ2-2; D not resolved. Germline V gives CDR1 SGHVS, CDR2 FQNEAQ. The V and J ends lost 5 bases and 4 bases respectively, with 2 bases between them. The CDR3 sequence is 11 residues long. CDR3 sequence: CASSPTGELFF. The DNA for the CDR3 is TGTGCCAGCAGCCCCACCGGGGAGCTGTTTTTT.

The V gene is TRBV5-4, the J gene TRBJ2-7; D possibly corresponds to TRBD1 (6 bases). This CDR3 is 13 amino acids long. With 5 bases removed from V and 5 bases from J, the gap between germline ends came to 14 bases. The germline V gene encodes CDR1 SGHNT and CDR2 YYREEE (reference sequence). This CDR3 reads CASRKQGSDEQYF. Here the CDR3 DNA reads TGTGCCAGCAGAAAGCAGGGGAGCGACGAGCAGTACTTC.

The CDR3: CASSPNAAGNGYTF. As DNA, the CDR3 is TGTGCCAGTAGTCCTAACGCGGCAGGCAATGGCTACACCTTC. V and J are TRBV19 and TRBJ1-2; D unclear. Trimming removed 5 bases at V and 6 bases at J, with 16 bases between. The CDR3 has 14 amino acids. Germline CDR1 reads LNHDA; CDR2 reads SQIVND (reference sequence).

The V gene is TRBV9, the J gene TRBJ1-5; 8 nucleotides agree with TRBD1. CDR3 length: 14 amino acids. V trimming: 3 bases; J trimming: 3 bases; junction bases outside the gene matches: 2. Germline-derived CDR1 and CDR2 are SGDLS and YYNGEE. CDR3 protein: CASSGTGYNQPQHF. As DNA, the CDR3 is TGTGCCAGCAGCGGGACAGGGTACAATCAGCCCCAGCATTTT.

The J gene is TRBJ1-3, the V gene TRBV19, with TRBD1 identical over 11 bases. CDR1 is LNHDA and CDR2 is SQIVND in the germline V gene (reference sequence). CDR3 length: 14 residues. J gave up 2 bases and V 6 bases, and 0 bases lay outside the gene matches. The CDR3 spells CASRGQGAGNTIYF. In DNA form, the CDR3 reads TGTGCCAGTAGGGGACAGGGGGCTGGAAACACCATATATTTT.

V is TRBV29-1 and J is TRBJ2-7; tentatively, D is TRBD1 (6 bases). Germline V gene lookup returns CDR1 SQVTM and CDR2 ANQGSEA. V was pared by 5 bases and J by 7 bases, with 15 bases between. The CDR3 loop spans 12 amino acids. CDR3 sequence: CSVQGTFREQYF. The DNA for the CDR3 is TGCAGCGTTCAGGGGACCTTCCGGGAGCAGTACTTC.

V and J are TRBV3-1 (or the pseudogene TRBV3-2) and TRBJ2-7; D remains unclear. V was cut by 2 bases and J by 2 bases, with 10 bases left in between. The germline gives CDR1 LGHDT, CDR2 YNNKEL (reference sequence). The CDR3 spans 14 residues. CDR3 coding DNA: TGTGCCAGCAGCCAACTAGGGTTTCCCTACGAGCAGTACTTC. This sequence encodes CASSQLGFPYEQYF.

There are a few counts of this clone. This chain joins TRBV7-2 and TRBJ1-4, with 10 bases aligning to TRBD1. Germline CDR1 is SGHTA and CDR2 is FQGNSA. This CDR3 is 14 amino acids long. V gave up 5 bases and J gave up 8 bases; unmatched junction bases: 5. The CDR3 DNA reads as TGTGCCAGCAGCCAGGGACAGGGGAGAGAAAAACTGTTTTTT. It specifies CASSQGQGREKLFF.